Shown below are 32 T cell receptor beta chains from a single sample sequenced in a study of metastatic and nonmetastatic thyroid tumors. TCRdb reassembled clones from the PCR reads with MiXCR. The sample holds about 31,000 clones, more than 15% seen once. Until they underwent thyroid surgery, no patient had received any treatment. Sequencing was done on a sample of blood. These receptors were obtained from a female donor with papillary thyroid cancer or a benign thyroid nodule (not recorded which). Some clones in this sample may be carry-over from other donors' samples.

To note about this clone: Compared with germline, one end of the junction differs, possibly owing to a read error. The CDR3 bases are TGTACCAGCAGTTCCACAGGGGGCAGGGATACCCAGTACTTC. Its protein is CTSSSTGGRDTQYF. The chain recombines TRBV12-3 or TRBV12-4 with TRBJ2-5, with TRBD1 matching over 9 bases. The CDR3 extends over 14 amino acids.

This clone has at least ten counts. The CDR3 nucleotides are TGTGCCAGTAGGCCGGCGACGAGAGGACCAGCCGACGAGCAGTACTTC. Its protein product is CASRPATRGPADEQYF. This chain uses TRBV19 with TRBJ2-7; no clear D gene. This CDR3 spans 16 amino acids. Trimming left V 6 bases short and J 5 bases short, with 23 bases between. Germline CDR1 is LNHDA and CDR2 is SQIVND (reference sequence).

This clone occurred many times. Other DNA sequences in this specimen translate into the identical CDR3. The chain links TRBV9 to TRBJ2-2; maybe TRBD1 (6 bases). The V gene lost 4 bases and the J gene lost 4 bases, with 23 bases spanning the gap. This CDR3 is built from 18 residues. Germline loops: CDR1 SGDLS, CDR2 YYNGEE. The CDR3 sequence: CASSTPPSGTYGTGELFF. For the CDR3, the DNA is TGTGCCAGCAGCACACCCCCGTCCGGGACATATGGCACCGGGGAGCTGTTTTTT.

This chain joins TRBV6-1 and TRBJ2-1; 10 positions agree with TRBD2. The trim removed 7 bases at V and 6 bases at J, leaving 12 bases unmatched. The CDR3 is 16 amino acids. Germline V gives CDR1 MNHNS, CDR2 SASEGT. DNA for the CDR3: TGTGCCAGCATTGTTGAAGGAGCGGGAGGGCCCAATGAGCAGTTCTTC. It is translated as CASIVEGAGGPNEQFF.

Many counts were recorded for this clone. The chain recombines TRBV12-3 or TRBV12-4 with TRBJ2-1; D perhaps matches TRBD2 (5 bases). The V end lost 5 bases, the J end lost 8 bases, and 13 bases lay between the germline ends. The CDR3 runs 13 residues. The CDR3 nucleotides read TGTGCCAGCAGTCCGGTCGGGGATCATGAGCAGTTCTTC. This encodes CASSPVGDHEQFF.

In this sample, this clone turned up a few times. The CDR3 DNA follows: TGTGCCGGCGTGATCGGGGTAGGCTATGGCTACACCTTC. It encodes CAGVIGVGYGYTF. The chain joins TRBV6-1 to TRBJ1-2, with D hard to call. The CDR3 spans 13 residues. Germline assignment: CDR1 MNHNS and CDR2 SASEGT. V was shortened by 11 bases and J by 4 bases, with 17 bases between the two germline ends.

This clone was detected many times. A much larger clone lies one base from this, so it may be a read error. The same CDR3 is also encoded by other DNA sequences in this sample. CDR3 sequence reads: CASSKGHIYEQFF. The CDR3 DNA reads TGTGCCTCCTCCAAGGGACACATTTATGAGCAGTTCTTC. The chain links TRBV19 to TRBJ2-1; weak D call: TRBD1 (6 bases). Trimming stripped 11 bases from V and 8 bases from J, with 19 bases between. This CDR3 region has 13 residues. CDR1 LNHDA and CDR2 SQIVND come from the germline V gene (reference sequence).

Notes on this clone: Compared with germline, one end of the junction differs, possibly owing to a read error. The gene calls are TRBV15 and TRBJ2-1, with D hard to call. Germline CDR1 is LNHNV and CDR2 is YYDKDF (reference sequence). The CDR3 extends over 14 amino acids. CDR3 loop: CATSRERVQNEHFF. The CDR3 DNA follows: TGTGCCACCAGCAGAGAAAGGGTCCAGAATGAGCATTTCTTC.

Regarding this clone: This sample includes further DNA sequences coding for the same CDR3. The V and J genes are TRBV10-3 and TRBJ2-3, with 11 bases matching TRBD2. Germline V gives CDR1 ENHRY, CDR2 SYGVKD. This CDR3 has 15 residues. Trimming took 9 bases from V and 5 from J; bases not matched to a gene: 10. CDR3 sequence (DNA): TGTGCCATAAGCCTCACTAGCGGGAGAGGAGATACGCAGTATTTT. Translation: CAISLTSGRGDTQYF.

This clone was observed at least ten times. The chain recombines TRBV20-1 with TRBJ2-3; the match to TRBD2 covers 12 bases. Germline values: CDR1 DFQATT, CDR2 SNEGSKA (reference sequence). Trimming took 6 bases from V and 7 from J; bases not matched to a gene: 11. The CDR3 is 15 amino acids. The CDR3 here is CSAPPLAGGLNTQYF. The DNA of the CDR3 is TGCAGTGCGCCGCCACTAGCGGGGGGCCTGAATACGCAGTATTTT.

This clone was counted at least ten times. A much more abundant neighbour one base away suggests this may be a read error. This rearrangement joins TRBV6-1 to TRBJ1-1; unclear D gene. Per germline, CDR1 MNHNS and CDR2 SASEGT. There are 13 residues in the CDR3. The chain's CDR3 is CVTGGSVNTEAFF. For the CDR3, the DNA is TGTGTCACGGGCGGTAGTGTGAACACTGAAGCTTTCTTT.

This clone was detected many times. This chain links TRBV20-1 with TRBJ1-2; 7 bases fit TRBD1. Looked up from germline, CDR1 is DFQATT and CDR2 is SNEGSKA (reference sequence). Trimming at V came to 0 bases and at J to 5 bases, leaving 12 bases not matched to a gene. This CDR3 comprises 16 residues. The DNA for the CDR3 is TGCAGTGCTAGAGATCAAGGCAGGGGGGAGTGGTATGGCTACACCTTC. It specifies CSARDQGRGEWYGYTF.

In this sample, this clone turned up many times. This chain joins TRBV25-1 and TRBJ1-4; D unresolved. CDR3 length equals 13 residues. The V gene's germline CDR1 is MGHDK and CDR2 SYGVNS. Deletions cut 11 bases from V and 5 bases from J, with 15 bases between. CDR3 loop: CACAVDGNEKLFF. Written as DNA, the CDR3 is TGTGCCTGCGCCGTGGATGGGAATGAAAAACTGTTTTTT.

This clone was seen at least ten times. The chain couples TRBV4-2 to TRBJ1-2; D gene unclear. V was clipped by 4 bases and J by 1 base, with 10 bases between them. CDR1 is LGHNA, CDR2 YNFKEQ, per germline. CDR3 length equals 14 residues. CDR3 in DNA: TGTGCCAGCAGCCCCCGGACGGGTAACTATGGCTACACCTTC. This codes for CASSPRTGNYGYTF.

This clone was seen many times. V usage is TRBV20-1 and J usage is TRBJ1-6; D gene unclear. Germline CDR1 reads DFQATT; CDR2 reads SNEGSKA (reference sequence). Trimming removed 0 bases from V and 4 bases from J, with 19 bases in between. This CDR3 is 18 amino acids long. The CDR3 nucleotides read TGCAGTGCTAGAGATATCGAACTGACGGAGCCTTATAATTCACCCCTCCACTTT. It translates to CSARDIELTEPYNSPLHF.

With regard to this clone: Germline is not matched at one junction end, which may reflect a read error. V gene TRBV6-4 combines with J gene TRBJ2-2; D ambiguous. The CDR3 loop spans 13 amino acids. Germline CDR1 and CDR2: MRHNA and SNTAGT. DNA for the CDR3: TGTGCCAGCAGTGACAGGTACGCCGGGCAGCTGTTTTTT. Translating it yields CASSDRYAGQLFF.

This clone has ten or more counts. This chain connects TRBV7-6 to TRBJ2-7, with unresolved D. The CDR3 consists of 12 residues. Germline V lookup: CDR1 SGHVS, CDR2 FNYEAQ. Trimming took off 2 bases at V and 5 bases at J, with 7 bases between the two ends. The CDR3 loop reads CASSLTGNEQYF. The DNA for the CDR3 is TGTGCCAGCAGCTTAACTGGGAACGAGCAGTACTTC. Supplemented by reference TRBV7-6 and TRBJ2-7, the full variable domain reads GAGVSQSPRYKVTKRGQDVALRCDPISGHVSLYWYRQALGQGPEFLTYFNYEAQQDKSGLPNDRFSAERPEGSISTLTIQRTEQRDSAMYRCASSLTGNEQYFGPGTRLTVT.

This clone was found many times. This sequence joins TRBV20-1 and TRBJ2-3; D is unclear. Trimming shortened V by 4 bases and J by 0 bases, and 8 bases separated the two germline ends. Per the germline V gene, CDR1 is DFQATT and CDR2 is SNEGSKA (reference sequence). This CDR3 is 13 amino acids long. CDR3 nucleotide sequence: TGCAGTGCTAAGGGATCTAGCACAGATACGCAGTATTTT. Protein sequence: CSAKGSSTDTQYF.

V and J are TRBV5-1 and TRBJ2-7; D remains ambiguous. The CDR3 covers 14 residues. Between the trimmed V and J ends, which lost 9 bases and 0 bases, there was a span of 16 bases. In germline, CDR1 is SGHRS, CDR2 YFSETQ. The CDR3 DNA reads TGCGCCACCCGCTTAGACAACCTCTCCTACGAGCAGTACTTC. Translating gives CATRLDNLSYEQYF. The full variable domain, with the rest looked up from reference TRBV5-1 and TRBJ2-7, is KAGVTQTPRYLIKTRGQQVTLSCSPISGHRSVSWYQQTPGQGLQFLFEYFSETQRNKGNFPGRFSGRQFSNSRSEMNVSTLELGDSALYLCATRLDNLSYEQYFGPGTRLTVT.

In its sample, this clone is medium-sized. The J gene is TRBJ1-1, the V gene TRBV6-1; 12 positions match TRBD1. V gave up 3 bases and J gave up 3 bases; unmatched junction bases: 5. This CDR3 region has 16 residues. From germline, CDR1 is MNHNS and CDR2 SASEGT. The CDR3 DNA follows: TGTGCCAGCAGTGAGGGGACAGGGGGCTTTGACACTGAAGCTTTCTTT. It yields the protein CASSEGTGGFDTEAFF.

As concerns this clone: A much larger clone differs from this one at a single base, so this may be a read error. Other nucleotide sequences in the sample specify the same CDR3. This chain joins TRBV18 and TRBJ1-1; a weak D match, TRBD1 (6 bases). The CDR3 covers 14 residues. CDR1 is KGHSH and CDR2 is LQKENI in the germline V gene. The CDR3 reads CASSPVGQNTEAFF. CDR3 nucleotide sequence: TGTGCCAGCTCACCAGTCGGACAGAACACTGAAGCCTTCTTT.

This clone occurred a few times. A clone one base away is much larger, so this may be a read error. This chain connects TRBV5-8 to TRBJ1-2, with D unclear. The germline CDR1 and CDR2 sequences are SGHTS and YDEGEE. The CDR3 contains 11 residues. Trimming removed 4 bases from V and 4 bases from J, with 5 bases in between. The CDR3 bases are TGTGCCAGCAGCCCGATCTATGGCTACACCTTC. Translation: CASSPIYGYTF.

This clone was recorded at least ten times. The chain couples TRBV28 to TRBJ1-1; D perhaps matches TRBD1 (5 bases). Germline V gene data show CDR1 as MDHEN and CDR2 as SYDVKM. This CDR3 is 15 amino acids long. With 7 bases removed from V and 5 bases from J, the gap between germline ends came to 20 bases. CDR3 coding DNA: TGTGCCAGCATCCCCGCCGGGGGGGTGTGGACTGAAGCTTTCTTT. Translated: CASIPAGGVWTEAFF.

This clone was recorded many times. The chain joins TRBV15 to TRBJ1-2, with no clear D. The ends were cut back, 1 base at V and 5 bases at J, with 5 bases in the middle. The germline V gene encodes CDR1 LNHNV and CDR2 YYDKDF (reference sequence). This CDR3 spans 12 amino acids. CDR3 coding DNA: TGTGCCACCAGCAGAGGGGATTATGGCTACACCTTC. Protein sequence: CATSRGDYGYTF.

This clone was detected many times. This chain joins TRBV6-1 and TRBJ1-1; D is uncertain. Germline-derived CDR1 and CDR2 are MNHNS and SASEGT. The CDR3 is made up of 11 amino acids. The ends were cut back, 4 bases at V and 7 bases at J, with 7 bases in the middle. For the CDR3, the DNA is TGTGCCAGCAGTGTATCACGTGAAGCTTTCTTT. Amino acids: CASSVSREAFF.

The chain combines TRBV5-1 with TRBJ2-7; TRBD2 is a possible D gene (7 bases). The CDR3 has 16 amino acids. The ends were cut back, 3 bases at V and 2 bases at J, with 18 bases in the middle. CDR1 SGHRS and CDR2 YFSETQ come from the germline V gene. CDR3 residues: CASSSGGFQEPYEQYF. Here the CDR3 DNA reads TGCGCCAGCAGCTCGGGGGGCTTCCAAGAGCCCTACGAGCAGTACTTC.

This clone was detected many times. Other DNA sequences in this specimen translate into the identical CDR3. The V gene is TRBV4-1, the J gene TRBJ1-4, with D unclear. Between the trimmed V and J ends, which lost 1 base and 8 bases, there was a span of 5 bases. The CDR3 loop spans 12 amino acids. Germline CDR1 reads MGHRA; CDR2 reads YSYEKL. Here the CDR3 reads CASSQVAEKLFF. The CDR3 bases are TGCGCCAGCAGCCAAGTAGCGGAAAAACTGTTTTTT.

This clone showed up many times. This chain links TRBV28 with TRBJ1-2, with 7 bases that match TRBD1. V dropped 6 bases and J dropped 3; count of bases not matched to a gene: 4. Germline V gene sequence: CDR1 MDHEN, CDR2 SYDVKM. This CDR3 is built from 13 residues. The CDR3 region has the DNA TGTGCCAGCAGGATGGGGACAGACTATGGCTACACCTTC. Amino acid sequence: CASRMGTDYGYTF.

This clone was recorded a few times. It may be a read error: a sequence one base away is much more abundant. V usage is TRBV18 and J usage is TRBJ2-1; D not certain. V dropped 3 bases and J dropped 9 bases, with 24 bases sitting between them. The CDR3 is made up of 17 amino acids. The germline V gene encodes CDR1 KGHSH and CDR2 LQKENI. The CDR3 spells CASSPLAAVGLGSEQFF. Written as DNA, the CDR3 is TGTGCCAGCTCACCCTTAGCCGCGGTAGGGCTCGGAAGTGAGCAGTTCTTC.

J is TRBJ1-5 and V is TRBV28; D uncertain. CDR1 is MDHEN, CDR2 SYDVKM, per germline. Trimming shortened V by 3 bases and J by 3 bases, and 24 bases separated the two germline ends. This CDR3 is built from 19 residues. The CDR3 region has the DNA TGTGCCAGCAGTTTGTCTTTTGTGGTTGAGGAGGGAAACAATCAGCCCCAGCATTTT. It codes for CASSLSFVVEEGNNQPQHF.

There are many counts of this clone. V and J are TRBV19 and TRBJ1-1; no clear D gene. Germline CDR1 LNHDA, CDR2 SQIVND (reference sequence). Trimming pared 1 base from V and 3 bases from J, leaving 12 bases between. CDR3 length: 15 amino acids. The CDR3 DNA follows: TGTGCCAGTAGTATAGGCGGAGGGAGAGACACTGAAGCTTTCTTT. This translates into CASSIGGGRDTEAFF.

This clone has a handful of counts. A read error may explain this, as a much larger clone is one base away. V usage is TRBV20-1 and J usage is TRBJ2-5, with D unclear. This CDR3 region has 11 residues. CDR1 is DFQATT, CDR2 SNEGSKA, per germline (reference sequence). The DNA of the CDR3 is TGCAGTGCTAGAGAGCAAGAGACCAAGTACTTC. It codes for CSAREQETKYF.